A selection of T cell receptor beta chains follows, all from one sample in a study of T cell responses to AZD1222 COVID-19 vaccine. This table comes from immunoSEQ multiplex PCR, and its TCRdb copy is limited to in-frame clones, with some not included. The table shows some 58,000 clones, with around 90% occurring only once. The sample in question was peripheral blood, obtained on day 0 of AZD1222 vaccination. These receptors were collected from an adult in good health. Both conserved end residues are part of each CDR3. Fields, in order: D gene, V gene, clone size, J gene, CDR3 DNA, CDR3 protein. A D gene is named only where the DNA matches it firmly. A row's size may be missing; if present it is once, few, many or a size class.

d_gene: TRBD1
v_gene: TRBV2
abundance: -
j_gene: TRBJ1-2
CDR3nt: TGTGCCAGCAGTGTTCAGGGGGCGGTTGGCTACACCTTC
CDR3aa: CASSVQGAVGYTF

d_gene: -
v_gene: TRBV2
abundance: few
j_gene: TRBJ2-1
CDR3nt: TGTGCCAGCAGTTGGCAGTACAAGACCCTGGATGAGCAGTTCTTC
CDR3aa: CASSWQYKTLDEQFF

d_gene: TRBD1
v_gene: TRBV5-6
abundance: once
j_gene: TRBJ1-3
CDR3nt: TGTGCCAGCAGCTGGAGGGACAGACCTCGAAACACCATATATTTT
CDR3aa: CASSWRDRPRNTIYF

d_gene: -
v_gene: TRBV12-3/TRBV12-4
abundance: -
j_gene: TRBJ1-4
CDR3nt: TGTGCCAGCAGTTTAGTCCGGGAACTGTTTTTT
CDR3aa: CASSLVRELFF

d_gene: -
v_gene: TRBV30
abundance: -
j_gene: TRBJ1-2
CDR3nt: TGTGCCTTGGGCAGGGGCGTTGCTGAGGCTAATGGCTACACCTTC
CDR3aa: CALGRGVAEANGYTF

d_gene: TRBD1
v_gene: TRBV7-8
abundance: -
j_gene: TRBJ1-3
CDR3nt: TGTGCCAGCAGCTCAGTCCGGGACAGTCGAAACACCATATATTTT
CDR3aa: CASSSVRDSRNTIYF

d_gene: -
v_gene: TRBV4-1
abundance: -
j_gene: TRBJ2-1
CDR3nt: TGCGCCAGCAGCCCCGGTGGGAAGTTCTTC
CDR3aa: CASSPGGKFF

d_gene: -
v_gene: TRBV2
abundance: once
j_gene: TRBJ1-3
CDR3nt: TGTGCCAGCAGCGATCACCAGGGAGTGGTCACCATATATTTT
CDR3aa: CASSDHQGVVTIYF

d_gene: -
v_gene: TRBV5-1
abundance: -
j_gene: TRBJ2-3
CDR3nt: TGCGCCAGCAGCTTGGCCTTGGGGCGGACTAGCACAGATACGCAGTATTTT
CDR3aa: CASSLALGRTSTDTQYF

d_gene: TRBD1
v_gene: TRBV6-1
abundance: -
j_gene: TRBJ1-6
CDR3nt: TGTGCCAGCAGTGAAGCGGACAGGGGGAATTCACCCCTCCACTTT
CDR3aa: CASSEADRGNSPLHF

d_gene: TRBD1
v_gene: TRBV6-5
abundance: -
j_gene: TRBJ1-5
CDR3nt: TGTGCCCAGGGACAGCCACACAATCAGCCCCAGCATTTT
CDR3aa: CAQGQPHNQPQHF

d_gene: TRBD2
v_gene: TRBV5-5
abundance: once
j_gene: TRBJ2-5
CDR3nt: TGTGCCAGCAGCCCAGGGGGACTAGCGGGAGGAGGAGAGACCCAGTACTTC
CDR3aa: CASSPGGLAGGGETQYF

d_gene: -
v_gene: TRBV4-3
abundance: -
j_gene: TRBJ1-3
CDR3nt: TGCGCCAGCAGCCAGGGGGCAGGATCGGGAAACACCATATATTTT
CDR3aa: CASSQGAGSGNTIYF

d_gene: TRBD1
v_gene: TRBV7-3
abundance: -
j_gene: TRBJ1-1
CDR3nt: TGTGCCAGCAGCTCGGGACAGGAAAACACTGAAGCTTTCTTT
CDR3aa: CASSSGQENTEAFF

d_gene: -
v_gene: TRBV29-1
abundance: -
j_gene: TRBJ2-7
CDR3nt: TGCAGCGCCGAGGGAGGCCACGAGCAGTACTTC
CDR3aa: CSAEGGHEQYF

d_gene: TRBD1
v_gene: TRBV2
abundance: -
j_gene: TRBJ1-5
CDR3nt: TGTGCCAGCAGAGGACAGGGGACGAACAATCAGCCCCAGCATTTT
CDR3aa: CASRGQGTNNQPQHF

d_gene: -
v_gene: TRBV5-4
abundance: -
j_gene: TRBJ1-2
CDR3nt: TGTGCCAGCAGCCTGGGAGGGGATTGGGGTGGCTACACCTTC
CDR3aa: CASSLGGDWGGYTF

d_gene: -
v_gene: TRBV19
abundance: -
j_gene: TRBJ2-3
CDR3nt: TGTGCCAGTAGTCCCAGGCACCGCAGAACTAGCACAGATACGCAGTATTTT
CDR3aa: CASSPRHRRTSTDTQYF

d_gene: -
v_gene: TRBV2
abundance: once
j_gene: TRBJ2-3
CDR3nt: TGTGCCAGCAGTGACGGAGCGGGTATAGGCACAGATACGCAGTATTTT
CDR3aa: CASSDGAGIGTDTQYF

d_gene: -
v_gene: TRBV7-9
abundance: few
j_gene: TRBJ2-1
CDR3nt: TGTGCCAGCAGCCCCAGGGTCGATGAGCAGTTCTTC
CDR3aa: CASSPRVDEQFF

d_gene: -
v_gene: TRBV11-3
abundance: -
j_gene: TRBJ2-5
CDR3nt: TGTGCCAGCAGCTTAGACCAGACCCAGTACTTC
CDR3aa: CASSLDQTQYF

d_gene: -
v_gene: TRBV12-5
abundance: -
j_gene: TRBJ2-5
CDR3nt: TGTGCTAGTGGACTACAAGAGACCCAGTACTTC
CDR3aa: CASGLQETQYF

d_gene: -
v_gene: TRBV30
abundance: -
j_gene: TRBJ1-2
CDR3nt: TGTGCCTGGAGTTTAGGTATAAACTATGGCTACACCTTC
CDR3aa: CAWSLGINYGYTF

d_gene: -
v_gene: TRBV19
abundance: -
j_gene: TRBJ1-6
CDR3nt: TGTGCCAGTAGTATTAGGCTCGGAAAGGGGAATAATTCACCCCTCCACTTT
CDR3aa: CASSIRLGKGNNSPLHF

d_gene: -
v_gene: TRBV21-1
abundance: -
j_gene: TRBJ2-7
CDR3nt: TGTGCCACCACCAAAAAACGGGGGGGAGGGCGCTACGAGCAGTACTTC
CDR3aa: CATTKKRGGGRYEQYF

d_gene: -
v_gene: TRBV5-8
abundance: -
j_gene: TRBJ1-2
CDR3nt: TGTGCCAGCAGCTTGGCCGGGTCCGGCGGACTAGGGGGCTACACCTTC
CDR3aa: CASSLAGSGGLGGYTF

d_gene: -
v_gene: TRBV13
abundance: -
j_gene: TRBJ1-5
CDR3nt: TGTGCCAGCAGCTTAGACGGGCTCAGCAATCAGCCCCAGCATTTT
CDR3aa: CASSLDGLSNQPQHF

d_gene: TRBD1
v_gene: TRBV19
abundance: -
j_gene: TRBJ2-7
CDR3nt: TGTGCCAGTAGGGGACAGGGCTCGGACGAGCAGTACTTC
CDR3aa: CASRGQGSDEQYF

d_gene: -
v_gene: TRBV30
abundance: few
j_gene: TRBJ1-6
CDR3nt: TGTGCCTGGAGTCGGGTGATAGGCTTTGCAGGAGGAAATTCACCCCTCCACTTT
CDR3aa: CAWSRVIGFAGGNSPLHF

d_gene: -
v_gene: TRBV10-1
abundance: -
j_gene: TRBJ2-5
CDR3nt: TGCGCCAGCAGTGAGTCTAATAGACCGGAGACCCAGTACTTC
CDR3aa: CASSESNRPETQYF

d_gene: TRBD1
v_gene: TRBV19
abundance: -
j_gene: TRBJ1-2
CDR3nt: TGTGCCAGTAGTGCGGGGACAGACGTTTATGGCTACACCTTC
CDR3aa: CASSAGTDVYGYTF

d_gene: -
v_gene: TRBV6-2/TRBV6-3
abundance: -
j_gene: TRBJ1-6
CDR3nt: TGTGCCAGCAGTTACGGGGTCAGGCCGTCGGTCGGGTCCCTCCACTTT
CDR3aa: CASSYGVRPSVGSLHF

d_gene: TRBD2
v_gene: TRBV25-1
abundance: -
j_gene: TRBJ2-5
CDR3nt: TGTGCCAGCAGTGAATGGACTAGCGGGACGGGGGGAGAGACCCAGTACTTC
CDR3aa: CASSEWTSGTGGETQYF

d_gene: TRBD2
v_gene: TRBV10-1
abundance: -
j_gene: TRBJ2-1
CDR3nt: TGCGCCAGCTATTACTATAGCGGGAGGCTGAGCTCCTACAATGAGCAGTTCTTC
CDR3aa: CASYYYSGRLSSYNEQFF

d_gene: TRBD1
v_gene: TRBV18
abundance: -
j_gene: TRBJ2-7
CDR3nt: TGTGCCAGCTCACCACTGGGGACAGGGGAAGCCTACGAGCAGTACTTC
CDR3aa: CASSPLGTGEAYEQYF

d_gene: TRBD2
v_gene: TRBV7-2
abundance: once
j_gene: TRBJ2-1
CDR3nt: TGTGCCAGCAGCGAGACTAGCGGAGGCAATGAGCAGTTCTTC
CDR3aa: CASSETSGGNEQFF

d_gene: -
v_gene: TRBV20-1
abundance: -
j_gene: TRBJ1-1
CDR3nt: TGCAGTGCTAGTCTGGCGGGGGCGCGGGACACTGAAGCTTTCTTT
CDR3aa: CSASLAGARDTEAFF

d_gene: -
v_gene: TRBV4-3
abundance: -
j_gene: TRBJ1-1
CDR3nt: TGCGCCAGCAGCCAGTATGAGGGGGACACTGAAGCTTTCTTT
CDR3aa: CASSQYEGDTEAFF

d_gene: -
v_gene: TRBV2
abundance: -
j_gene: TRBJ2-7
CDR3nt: TGTGCCAGCAGTGATAATCTCCCCCTACCTACGGTGAGCTTC
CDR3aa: CASSDNLPLPTVSF

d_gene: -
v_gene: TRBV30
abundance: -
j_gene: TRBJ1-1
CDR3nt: TGTGCCTGGAGTCGGGACCTCACTGAAGCTTTCTTT
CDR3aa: CAWSRDLTEAFF